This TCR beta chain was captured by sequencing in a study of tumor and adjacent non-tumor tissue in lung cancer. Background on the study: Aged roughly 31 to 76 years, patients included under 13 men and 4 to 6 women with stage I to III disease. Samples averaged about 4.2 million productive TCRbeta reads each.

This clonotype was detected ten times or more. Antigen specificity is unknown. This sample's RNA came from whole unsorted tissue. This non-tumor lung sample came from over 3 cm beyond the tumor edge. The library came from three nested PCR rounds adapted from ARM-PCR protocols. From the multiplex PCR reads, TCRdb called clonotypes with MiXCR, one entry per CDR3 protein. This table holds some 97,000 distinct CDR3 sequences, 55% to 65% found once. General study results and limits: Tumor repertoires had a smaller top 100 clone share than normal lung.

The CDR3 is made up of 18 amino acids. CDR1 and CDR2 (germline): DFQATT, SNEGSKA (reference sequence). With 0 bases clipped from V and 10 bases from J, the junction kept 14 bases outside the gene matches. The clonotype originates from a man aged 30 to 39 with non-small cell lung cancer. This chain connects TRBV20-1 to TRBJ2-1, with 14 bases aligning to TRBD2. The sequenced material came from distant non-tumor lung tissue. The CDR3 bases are TGCAGTGCTAGAGAGGGACGTCCGGGACTAGCGGGAGCTAGGGAGCAGTTCTTC. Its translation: CSAREGRPGLAGAREQFF.